Presented here are 6 T cell receptor beta chains from one specimen sequenced in a study of OX40 agonist ivuxolimab in advanced cancers. Library prep was done by the immunoSEQ multiplex PCR assay. In TCRdb, the immuneACCESS table is reduced to in-frame sequences with V and J assigned. These tables do not hold every clone; where another copy was compared, an unresolved V gene accounts for under half, and the others remain unexplained. Here the sample has about 82,000 clones; roughly nine tenths occur a single time. About 2.1% of the sample goes to the ten largest clones. The material sequenced was CD4+ or CD8+ T cells sorted from blood, taken in a trial of the OX40 agonist ivuxolimab. The source of these receptors is an adult with an advanced solid tumor such as melanoma, head and neck, liver or kidney cancer.

This clone was found once. The gene calls are TRBV11-3 and TRBJ2-3, with 12 bases that match TRBD1. V shed 4 bases and J 6 bases; nucleotides not matched to a gene: 8. Per germline, CDR1 SGHNT and CDR2 YENEEA. The CDR3 loop spans 16 amino acids. CDR3 protein: CASSSRDRGLQDTQYF. In nucleotides, the CDR3 is TGTGCCAGCAGCTCCCGGGACAGGGGGCTTCAGGATACGCAGTATTTT.

The chain carries TRBV4-1 and TRBJ2-1; D gene uncertain. The CDR3 has 15 amino acids. Germline V CDR1 and CDR2: MGHRA, YSYEKL. The V gene lost 6 bases and the J gene lost 0 bases, with 12 bases spanning the gap. CDR3 DNA sequence: TGCGCCAGCAGATACTTACACACCTCCTACAATGAGCAGTTCTTC. Encoded protein: CASRYLHTSYNEQFF.

The chain employs TRBV18 and TRBJ1-4, with D unresolved. V was cut by 0 bases and J by 6 bases, with 14 bases left in between. CDR1 and CDR2 (germline): KGHSH, LQKENI. The CDR3 is 16 residues long. The CDR3 DNA reads as TGTGCCAGCTCACCACCCCGGCGCCCCGGAGATGAAAAACTGTTTTTT. Encoded protein: CASSPPRRPGDEKLFF.

V and J are TRBV30 and TRBJ1-1; 10 nucleotides line up with TRBD1. The ends lost 0 bases at V and 10 bases at J; junction bases unmatched: 5. From germline, CDR1 is GTSNPN and CDR2 SVGIG (reference sequence). The CDR3 totals 13 residues. The CDR3 DNA reads TGTGCCTGGAGTGTTGAGACAGGGGGCAGAGCTTTCTTT. Translating gives CAWSVETGGRAFF.

This chain links TRBV7-2 with TRBJ2-5; TRBD2 is a possible D gene (6 bases). CDR3 length: 16 residues. Germline-derived CDR1 and CDR2 are SGHTA and FQGNSA. Trimming shortened V by 1 base and J by 4 bases, and 16 bases separated the two germline ends. CDR3 region: CASSLVGAMRGETQYF. CDR3 in DNA: TGTGCCAGCAGCTTAGTCGGTGCTATGCGGGGAGAGACCCAGTACTTC.

The chain's CDR3 is CASSPGTGTGTSTRKGSYEQYF. In DNA, the CDR3 is TGTGCCAGCTCACCAGGGACAGGGACCGGGACTAGCACACGAAAGGGCTCCTACGAGCAGTACTTC. The V and J genes are TRBV18 and TRBJ2-7; either TRBD1 or TRBD2 may fit D (9 bases each). This CDR3 region has 22 residues. Germline assignment: CDR1 KGHSH and CDR2 LQKENI. Trimming left V 2 bases short and J 0 bases short, with 32 bases between.